These T cell receptor beta chains were read from a single sample in a study of T cell responses to AZD1222 COVID-19 vaccine. Sequencing used immunoSEQ multiplex PCR; TCRdb keeps in-frame clones, though not all of them. The data show over 150,000 clones, roughly nine tenths seen once. Material: peripheral blood, obtained on day 0 of MenACWY control vaccination. The receptors originated from an adult in good health. Each CDR3 is given with its conserved first and last residue. D genes are given only for firm matches. Only some rows state a clone size, as once, few, many or a class for expanded clones.

v_gene,j_gene,abundance,d_gene,len,CDR3aa,CDR3nt
TRBV30,TRBJ2-3,NA,NA,16,CAWSEVREEGTDTQYF,TGTGCCTGGAGTGAGGTCAGGGAAGAGGGCACAGATACGCAGTATTTT
TRBV28,TRBJ1-2,NA,NA,12,CASSFGSGGYTF,TGTGCCAGCAGTTTCGGTAGCGGCGGCTACACCTTC
TRBV15,TRBJ1-1,NA,NA,13,CAAWGGGYTEAFF,TGTGCCGCGTGGGGTGGAGGGTACACTGAAGCTTTCTTT
TRBV11-2,TRBJ2-5,NA,NA,14,CASTVSGSEETQYF,TGTGCCAGCACTGTTAGTGGGAGCGAAGAGACCCAGTACTTC
TRBV6-2/TRBV6-3,TRBJ2-5,NA,NA,15,CASSYTRAGEETQYF,TGTGCCAGCAGTTACACCAGGGCAGGGGAGGAGACCCAGTACTTC
TRBV24-1,TRBJ1-2,NA,NA,12,CATSAGGFGYTF,TGTGCCACCAGTGCGGGGGGCTTTGGCTACACCTTC
TRBV11-2,TRBJ1-3,NA,NA,17,CASSLGLGTLSGNTIYF,TGTGCCAGCAGCTTAGGGCTGGGGACCCTCTCTGGAAACACCATATATTTT
TRBV12-5,TRBJ2-1,NA,TRBD1,16,CASGLPEGTGGNEQFF,TGTGCTAGTGGTTTGCCCGAGGGGACAGGGGGCAATGAGCAGTTCTTC
TRBV28,TRBJ1-1,NA,NA,15,CASSLGARKNTEAFF,TGTGCCAGCAGTTTAGGGGCTCGAAAGAACACTGAAGCTTTCTTT
TRBV10-3,TRBJ2-2,NA,TRBD2,18,CAISDGGLAGLNTGELFF,TGTGCCATCAGTGATGGTGGACTAGCGGGATTGAACACCGGGGAGCTGTTTTTT
TRBV27,TRBJ2-2,NA,TRBD2,15,CASIHPGLGAGELFF,TGTGCCAGCATCCATCCGGGACTAGGGGCCGGGGAGCTGTTTTTT
TRBV5-5,TRBJ2-7,once,TRBD2,16,CASSLRAGVWSYEQYF,TGTGCCAGCAGCCTAAGAGCGGGAGTTTGGTCCTACGAGCAGTACTTC
TRBV5-1,TRBJ1-6,NA,NA,15,CASSMDGGYNSPLHF,TGCGCCAGCAGCATGGATGGCGGGTATAATTCACCCCTCCACTTT
TRBV19,TRBJ1-4,NA,NA,14,CASTPRSKNEKLFF,TGTGCCAGTACCCCCCGCAGTAAGAATGAAAAACTGTTTTTT
TRBV5-1,TRBJ2-5,NA,NA,17,CASSLAVAAVVQETQYF,TGCGCCAGCAGCTTGGCGGTGGCGGCGGTCGTCCAAGAGACCCAGTACTTC
TRBV19,TRBJ1-4,NA,TRBD1,15,CASSIAAGGGEKLFF,TGTGCCAGTAGTATAGCGGCAGGGGGCGGTGAAAAACTGTTTTTT
TRBV7-8,TRBJ1-1,NA,NA,14,CASSFGDWNTEAFF,TGTGCCAGCAGCTTCGGAGACTGGAACACTGAAGCTTTCTTT
TRBV28,TRBJ2-3,NA,NA,15,CASSFTYVGTDTQYF,TGTGCCAGCAGTTTTACCTATGTGGGTACAGATACGCAGTATTTT
TRBV6-5,TRBJ2-7,NA,TRBD2,15,CASSQRSSGHYEQYF,TGTGCCAGCAGTCAACGGTCTAGCGGGCACTACGAGCAGTACTTC
TRBV6-1,TRBJ1-3,once,NA,16,CASSAAGHLSGNTIYF,TGTGCCAGCAGTGCTGCGGGACACCTCTCTGGAAACACCATATATTTT
TRBV6-5,TRBJ2-1,once,NA,12,CASTKGTYEQFF,TGTGCCAGCACCAAGGGGACATATGAGCAGTTCTTC
TRBV27,TRBJ2-7,NA,NA,16,CASSYKWRDATPEQYF,TGTGCCAGCAGTTACAAGTGGCGGGACGCTACCCCTGAGCAGTACTTC
TRBV5-1,TRBJ1-2,NA,NA,14,CASSLAEANYGYTF,TGCGCCAGCAGCTTGGCCGAGGCTAACTATGGCTACACCTTC
TRBV18,TRBJ1-3,NA,NA,12,CANLTGENTIYF,TGTGCCAACTTGACGGGCGAAAACACCATATATTTT
TRBV20-1,TRBJ2-2,NA,NA,14,CSASPNGWAGELFF,TGCAGTGCTAGTCCGAACGGTTGGGCCGGGGAGCTGTTTTTT
TRBV19,TRBJ1-5,NA,TRBD1,14,CASSTGGGNQPQHF,TGTGCCAGTAGTACAGGGGGCGGCAATCAGCCCCAGCATTTT
TRBV6-6,TRBJ2-5,NA,NA,15,CASSYLSEGGKTQYF,TGTGCCAGCAGTTACCTATCCGAGGGGGGCAAGACCCAGTACTTC
TRBV7-9,TRBJ1-5,NA,NA,17,CASSRLAGQGPNQPQHF,TGTGCCAGCAGCCGCCTGGCGGGTCAGGGGCCGAATCAGCCCCAGCATTTT
TRBV25-1,TRBJ2-2,NA,TRBD2,17,CASSASGSGLVTGELFF,TGTGCCAGCAGTGCCAGCGGATCGGGACTAGTCACCGGGGAGCTGTTTTTT
TRBV19,TRBJ1-1,NA,NA,16,CASRRQGPPIGPEAFF,TGTGCCAGTAGGCGCCAAGGACCTCCTATCGGCCCTGAAGCTTTCTTT
TRBV18,TRBJ1-1,NA,NA,16,CASSPLQGFGDTEAFF,TGTGCCAGCTCACCCTTACAGGGTTTTGGGGACACTGAAGCTTTCTTT
TRBV6-4,TRBJ2-3,NA,TRBD1,15,CASSLRQGPTDTQYF,TGTGCCAGCAGTCTCCGACAGGGTCCCACAGATACGCAGTATTTT
TRBV5-6,TRBJ1-4,NA,NA,16,CASSFGQRSTNEKLFF,TGTGCCAGCAGCTTTGGACAGCGCTCAACTAATGAAAAACTGTTTTTT
TRBV4-2,TRBJ2-1,NA,NA,19,CASSQEPLATGAANNEQFF,TGTGCCAGCAGCCAAGAACCCCTAGCGACGGGAGCCGCCAACAATGAGCAGTTCTTC
TRBV28,TRBJ1-5,once,TRBD1,16,CASSLSGTGGNQPQHF,TGTGCCAGCAGTTTATCCGGGACAGGAGGGAATCAGCCCCAGCATTTT
TRBV2,TRBJ1-6,once,TRBD1,14,CASSGGQGYSPLHF,TGTGCCAGCAGTGGGGGACAGGGGTATTCACCCCTCCACTTT
TRBV18,TRBJ1-1,NA,NA,15,CASSPSQGRRTEAFF,TGTGCCAGCTCACCGTCTCAGGGGCGCCGGACTGAAGCTTTCTTT
TRBV30,TRBJ1-6,NA,NA,14,CAWSVPGADSPLHF,TGTGCCTGGAGTGTACCGGGTGCGGATTCACCCCTCCACTTT
TRBV7-9,TRBJ2-7,NA,NA,15,CASSRGGADSYEQYF,TGTGCCAGCAGCCGGGGCGGGGCAGACTCCTACGAGCAGTACTTC
TRBV27,TRBJ1-1,NA,TRBD1,16,CASSLPTGGLLTEAFF,TGTGCCAGCAGTCTCCCGACAGGGGGCCTGTTAACTGAAGCTTTCTTT
TRBV3-1/TRBV3-2,TRBJ1-1,NA,TRBD1,13,CASSQTGQGRAFF,TGTGCCAGCAGCCAAACGGGACAGGGGCGAGCTTTCTTT
TRBV30,TRBJ2-1,NA,NA,12,CAWTLIVGEQFF,TGTGCCTGGACCCTAATCGTGGGGGAGCAGTTCTTC
TRBV7-9,TRBJ1-5,NA,NA,16,CASSLGTGAAHQPQHF,TGTGCCAGCAGCTTAGGGACGGGGGCGGCACATCAGCCCCAGCATTTT
TRBV4-2,TRBJ2-5,few,NA,15,CASSQEARVDETQYF,TGTGCCAGCAGCCAAGAGGCTAGGGTGGATGAGACCCAGTACTTC
TRBV6-4,TRBJ2-5,NA,TRBD2,17,CASAVWRLAGVGETQYF,TGTGCCTCAGCGGTCTGGAGACTAGCGGGAGTTGGAGAGACCCAGTACTTC
TRBV7-9,TRBJ2-7,once,TRBD1,15,CASSTRDDRGYEQYF,TGTGCCAGCAGCACTAGAGACGACAGGGGCTACGAGCAGTACTTC
TRBV29-1,TRBJ1-2,once,NA,13,CSVDQGQSYGYTF,TGCAGCGTTGACCAAGGACAGAGCTATGGCTACACCTTC
TRBV11-3,TRBJ2-5,NA,TRBD2,18,CASSLGVGAGGPRETQYF,TGTGCCAGCAGCTTAGGGGTAGGAGCGGGAGGGCCGAGGGAGACCCAGTACTTC
TRBV18,TRBJ1-1,NA,NA,11,CASSGTSEAFF,TGTGCCAGCTCAGGGACATCTGAAGCTTTCTTT
TRBV28,TRBJ2-1,NA,TRBD1,15,CASRSMTGMSHEQFF,TGTGCCAGCCGAAGTATGACAGGGATGTCCCATGAGCAGTTCTTC
TRBV28,TRBJ1-6,NA,NA,14,CASSPPSLDSPLHF,TGTGCCAGCAGTCCCCCAAGTTTGGATTCACCCCTCCACTTT
TRBV6-2/TRBV6-3,TRBJ2-1,once,TRBD2,18,CASSYTGTSGAFYNEQFF,TGTGCCAGCAGTTACACCGGGACTAGCGGGGCCTTTTACAATGAGCAGTTCTTC
TRBV11-3,TRBJ1-6,NA,NA,15,CASSSNWGDNSPLHF,TGTGCCAGCAGCTCAAACTGGGGGGACAATTCACCCCTCCACTTT
TRBV4-1,TRBJ2-7,NA,NA,14,CASSSREKTYEQYF,TGCGCCAGCAGCTCACGGGAGAAAACCTACGAGCAGTACTTC